The present TCR beta chain was sequenced within a study of T cells in Graves' hyperthyroidism and ophthalmopathy (dated by TCRdb to between 2018 and 2021). The study in broad terms: Peripheral blood samples were taken at the time of initial diagnosis, prior to any treatment. TCR V-J signatures able to tell the groups apart were searched for in a discovery cohort of 95 to 100 patients, of whom roughly 42 had Graves' ophthalmopathy and some 60 had stable Graves' hyperthyroidism. Whether ophthalmopathy could be predicted prospectively was tested in an independent validation cohort made up of about 20 hyperthyroidism patients plus 17 patients who later progressed to ophthalmopathy. The approximately 100 discovery patients were randomly split 7:3 into training and test sets. In addition, the study compared T-cell repertoires in thyroid tissue and in blood from six Graves' hyperthyroidism patients. After blood sampling, hyperthyroidism patients were treated with methimazole at a starting dose of 30 mg daily, and ophthalmopathy patients were treated with high-dose intravenous methylprednisolone. TCR Vbeta CDR3 sequencing of fewer than 150 peripheral blood samples (over 40 ophthalmopathy, 75 to 85 hyperthyroidism and some 17 progressor patients) is reported in the paper.

This clonotype was found many times. It lacks a known antigen. Base-call qualities are not available, and no considerably larger clone is one nucleotide away. Amplification of TCR beta CDR3 regions was carried out from RNA transcripts. The first round of RT-PCR for the TCR CDR3 was performed with the HTBI primer set and the Qiagen OneStep RT-PCR kit. Libraries were constructed in a second round of multiplex PCR, after which size selection and purification were performed. The libraries were sequenced on an Illumina HiSeq2000 using paired-end 100 bp reads. The source study handled its data this way. SOAPnuke was used to process the raw data, removing reads that contained adapters or uncalled bases, had a mean Phred below 15, or lacked an exact match to the constant primer or identifier. High-quality paired reads were merged with COPE v1.2.5, and unique nucleotide sequences were defined as clonotypes. MiTCR v1.1 was used to align clonotypes to the IMGT TRBV, TRBD and TRBJ reference segments. Analysis was restricted to V-J combinations with a frequency above 0.0001, which covered about 99% of repertoires. The TCS score was defined as F50 (clonal expansion) divided by E x V (chaos), with BLOSUM62-based TCRdist calculated between CDR3 peptides within each V-J. Welch's t-statistics and random forest reduced roughly 540 V-J features to some 14, which were used in a naive Bayes classifier (R e1071). Clones were called with MiXCR by TCRdb after fastp trimmed the public reads at Q25, and only in-frame beta chains were retained. Each entry is one CDR3 protein sequence, shown with its most common DNA and genes. TCRdb, not the original authors, processed these V and J calls. This sample holds hundreds of thousands of distinct CDR3 sequences; roughly 15% were observed only once. Clones ranked in the top ten supply more than 25% of the sample.

Broad study findings and their caveats: A 13 V-J signature model separated ophthalmopathy from stable hyperthyroidism, with approximately 86% sensitivity and about 81% specificity in cross-validation and 80%/75% in testing. During validation, the model predicted progression to ophthalmopathy a median of around 7 months ahead of onset, with just under 71% sensitivity and about 72% specificity. No statistical method was used to fix the sample size in advance, and group allocation was not hidden from the investigators. Most expanded thyroid clonotypes (frequency above 0.001) were also detected in blood, suggesting blood repertoires may reflect thyroid immune responses.

Ophthalmopathy patients had moderately to severely active disease, Clinical Activity Score of at least 3, NOSPECS grade of at least 4, and duration under 3 months. Patients with uncontrolled infections, other autoimmune diseases, pregnancy or lactation were excluded. Clinical symptoms, serum thyroxine and TRAb, thyroid ultrasound, and orbital computed tomography formed the basis for the diagnoses. Ficoll-Paque density gradient centrifugation was used to isolate PBMCs from about 9.4 ml of fresh peripheral blood. Trizol reagent was used to extract total RNA, and RNA quality was then checked on an Agilent 2100 Bioanalyzer. Sequenced: blood. This TCR was recovered from a woman in her late teens or twenties with Graves' ophthalmopathy.

Read as DNA, the sequence is TGTGCCACCAGCAGAGTGCGGGAGGGCACAGATACGCAGTATTTT. This codes for CATSRVREGTDTQYF. The chain uses TRBV15 and TRBJ2-3, and 8 junctional nucleotides match TRBD2. V and J are trimmed by 1 base and 1 base, and the gene matches miss 1 base of the junction. The germline V gene (reference sequence) sets CDR1 to LNHNV and CDR2 to YYDKDF. Spanning cysteine to phenylalanine, the CDR3 consists of 15 amino acids. Just the 45-base CDR3 DNA is kept, in frame starting at base 1.